The 23 T cell receptor beta chains below were found in one sample sequenced in a study of blood T cell repertoires in COVID-19. Here immunoSEQ multiplex PCR was the method, and the copy in TCRdb shows in-frame clones only, minus some. The sample lists approximately 300,000 clones; almost 90% were seen once. Sequenced: peripheral blood. These receptors were obtained from a woman aged 25 to 45 with COVID-19, enrolled during active disease.

As to this clone: Germline and junction disagree at one end, which may indicate a read error. The rearrangement uses TRBV7-7 and TRBJ2-2, with D tentatively TRBD1 (5 bases). Germline V lookup: CDR1 SSHAT, CDR2 FNYEAQ (reference sequence). CDR3 size: 14 residues. CDR3 sequence: CASSLYQGTGELFF. In DNA, the CDR3 is TGTGCTAGCAGCTTATATCAGGGCACCGGGGAGCTGTTTTTT.

The chain employs TRBV30 and TRBJ1-3, with D maybe TRBD1 (5 bases). Germline CDR1 reads GTSNPN; CDR2 reads SVGIG (reference sequence). The CDR3 extends over 14 amino acids. V lost 5 bases and J lost 3, with 14 bases in between. CDR3 coding DNA: TGTGCCTGGGAACCGGCAGGGCTTGGAAACACCATATATTTT. Encoded protein: CAWEPAGLGNTIYF.

Remarks on this clone: Other DNA sequences in this sample translate to the same CDR3. This chain joins TRBV29-1 and TRBJ1-1, with D unresolved. This CDR3 contains 13 residues. V lost 3 bases, J lost 0 bases, and 8 bases lay in between. CDR1 and CDR2 from the germline V gene are SQVTM and ANQGSEA. The CDR3 nucleotides read TGCAGCGTTGACCGAGGGATGAACACTGAAGCTTTCTTT. Protein sequence: CSVDRGMNTEAFF.

The CDR3 coding sequence is TGTGCCAGCAGGGGACAGGGCAGAGGCAATGAGCAGTTCTTC. Protein: CASRGQGRGNEQFF. The V call is TRBV28, the J call TRBJ2-1; 9 bases map to TRBD1. The V and J ends lost 6 bases and 6 bases, in that order; junction bases with no gene match: 6. The CDR3 covers 14 residues. Germline V CDR1 and CDR2: MDHEN, SYDVKM.

The chain is built from TRBV5-1 and TRBJ2-3, with 14 nucleotides matching TRBD2. The CDR3 totals 16 residues. The junction had 5 bases not matched to a gene; V was cut back by 4 bases and J by 4 bases. From germline, CDR1 is SGHRS and CDR2 YFSETQ. Written as DNA, the CDR3 is TGCGCCAGCAGCACGGGACTAGCGGGAGACGCAGATACGCAGTATTTT. Encoded protein: CASSTGLAGDADTQYF. The entire variable domain, with the rest obtained from reference TRBV5-1 and TRBJ2-3, is as follows: KAGVTQTPRYLIKTRGQQVTLSCSPISGHRSVSWYQQTPGQGLQFLFEYFSETQRNKGNFPGRFSGRQFSNSRSEMNVSTLELGDSALYLCASSTGLAGDADTQYFGPGTRLTVL.

This sequence joins TRBV5-1 and TRBJ1-1; tentative D call: TRBD1 (5 bases). This CDR3 is 15 amino acids long. V lost 0 bases and J lost 5, with 14 bases in between. Germline V gene lookup returns CDR1 SGHRS and CDR2 YFSETQ. The CDR3 region is CASSLAPDTRTEAFF. The CDR3 DNA is TGCGCCAGCAGCTTGGCCCCGGACACTCGGACTGAAGCTTTCTTT.

The chain couples TRBV30 to TRBJ2-3, with 11 positions matching TRBD1. V lost 2 bases to trimming and J lost 3 bases; unmatched junction nucleotides: 4. The CDR3 has 15 residues. Per germline, CDR1 GTSNPN and CDR2 SVGIG (reference sequence). The CDR3 bases are TGTGCCTGGAGTCCCGGGACAGGGGGAACAGATACGCAGTATTTT. It specifies CAWSPGTGGTDTQYF.

In this sample, this clone turned up once. The chain has TRBV7-6 and TRBJ2-7; 12 bases are a match to TRBD2. V shed 5 bases and J 0 bases; nucleotides not matched to a gene: 8. The CDR3 extends over 17 amino acids. Germline-derived CDR1 and CDR2 are SGHVS and FNYEAQ. CDR3 loop: CASSLTQTSGSSYEQYF. The CDR3, as DNA: TGTGCCAGCAGCCTGACCCAGACTAGCGGGAGCTCCTACGAGCAGTACTTC.

The rearrangement uses TRBV29-1 and TRBJ1-1; possible D gene TRBD1, 6 bases. Trimming stripped 6 bases from V and 3 bases from J, with 14 bases between. Germline V gene lookup returns CDR1 SQVTM and CDR2 ANQGSEA. This CDR3 is 13 amino acids long. The CDR3 reads CSVLVRQDTEAFF. DNA for the CDR3: TGCAGCGTCCTCGTCCGACAGGACACTGAAGCTTTCTTT.

J is TRBJ1-1 and V is TRBV11-2, with D tentatively TRBD1 (6 bases). From germline, CDR1 is SGHAT and CDR2 FQNNGV. The CDR3 spans 13 residues. Trimming left V 2 bases short and J 7 bases short, with 11 bases between. The CDR3 DNA is TGTGCCAGCAGCTTAACAGGGTTCGGTGAAGCTTTCTTT. Amino acid sequence: CASSLTGFGEAFF. The full variable domain, completed using reference TRBV11-2 and TRBJ1-1, is EAGVAQSPRYKIIEKRQSVAFWCNPISGHATLYWYQQILGQGPKLLIQFQNNGVVDDSQLPKDRFSAERLKGVDSTLKIQPAKLEDSAVYLCASSLTGFGEAFFGQGTRLTVV.

The genes are TRBV30 and TRBJ2-1, with 7 bases lining up with TRBD2. CDR3 size: 14 residues. Trimming took 1 base from V and 9 from J; bases not matched to a gene: 9. Germline CDR1 reads GTSNPN; CDR2 reads SVGIG (reference sequence). The CDR3 nucleotides are TGTGCCTGGAGTGGTGGCGGGAGCGTTGTTGAGCAGTTCTTC. Translating gives CAWSGGGSVVEQFF.

The chain combines TRBV5-1 with TRBJ2-7; D possibly corresponds to TRBD1 (6 bases). The CDR3 runs 15 residues. Germline-derived CDR1 and CDR2 are SGHRS and YFSETQ. V was trimmed by 2 bases and J by 1 base, leaving 13 bases between them. CDR3 sequence: CASSFRDTLSYEQYF. CDR3 bases: TGCGCCAGCAGCTTCCGGGACACCTTGTCCTACGAGCAGTACTTC.

This chain joins TRBV27 and TRBJ2-1; TRBD2 aligns across 10 bases. The CDR3 extends over 15 amino acids. Germline V CDR1 and CDR2: MNHEY, SMNVEV (reference sequence). V was pared by 5 bases and J by 5 bases, with 6 bases of the junction left unmatched. The CDR3 DNA sequence: TGTGCCAGCAGTATCGGGACTAGCGAGCACAATGAGCAGTTCTTC. Translation: CASSIGTSEHNEQFF.

The gene calls are TRBV5-1 and TRBJ1-2, with D possibly matching TRBD1 (6 bases). The CDR3 has 13 amino acids. V lost 7 bases and J lost 4, with 14 bases in between. The germline V gene encodes CDR1 SGHRS and CDR2 YFSETQ. CDR3 coding DNA: TGCGCCAGCGGCACAGGGTCAGGCTATGGCTACACCTTC. Translation: CASGTGSGYGYTF.

Only a few counts were recorded for this clone. CDR3 in DNA: TGTGCCAGCAGCTTAGCGGCAATGAACACTGAAGCTTTCTTT. Encoded protein: CASSLAAMNTEAFF. This rearrangement joins TRBV7-2 to TRBJ1-1; D is uncertain. The CDR3 extends over 14 amino acids. V lost 0 bases and J 0 bases, leaving 5 bases between the germline ends. Germline V CDR1 and CDR2: SGHTA, FQGNSA.

The genes are TRBV28 and TRBJ2-7; 9 bases fit TRBD2. The V and J ends lost 4 bases and 5 bases, in that order; junction bases with no gene match: 9. Looked up from germline, CDR1 is MDHEN and CDR2 is SYDVKM. The CDR3 loop spans 15 amino acids. CDR3 residues: CASSSPGLAGHEQYF. CDR3 nucleotide sequence: TGTGCCAGCAGTTCCCCTGGGCTAGCGGGACACGAGCAGTACTTC.

The chain recombines TRBV3-1 (or the pseudogene TRBV3-2) with TRBJ2-4, with D perhaps TRBD1 (6 bases). CDR1 and CDR2 from the germline V gene are LGHDT and YNNKEL (reference sequence). This CDR3 is 14 amino acids long. Trimming removed 1 base from V and 3 bases from J, with 7 bases in between. The CDR3 spells CASSQAGVKNIQYF. The CDR3 DNA sequence: TGTGCCAGCAGCCAAGCAGGGGTCAAAAACATTCAGTACTTC.

The chain carries TRBV4-2 and TRBJ2-2, with TRBD2 matching over 13 bases. V lost 0 bases, J lost 4 bases, and 11 bases stayed unmatched. The CDR3 length is 20 residues. CDR1 and CDR2 (germline): LGHNA, YNFKEQ. CDR3 residues: CASSQECRTSGSKCTGELFF. As DNA, the CDR3 is TGTGCCAGCAGCCAAGAATGCCGGACTAGCGGGAGTAAGTGCACCGGGGAGCTGTTTTTT.

This clone was counted a single time. The chain couples TRBV4-1 to TRBJ2-4; 15 bases are a match to TRBD2. V was pared by 4 bases and J by 1 base, with 5 bases of the junction left unmatched. This CDR3 spans 18 amino acids. The germline CDR1 and CDR2 sequences are MGHRA and YSYEKL. DNA of the CDR3: TGCGCCAGCAGCCCTGGGACTAGCGGGAGGCCGGCCAAAAACATTCAGTACTTC. It encodes CASSPGTSGRPAKNIQYF.

The rearrangement joins TRBV27 to TRBJ1-6; TRBD1 might be the D (5 bases). This CDR3 comprises 16 residues. CDR1 and CDR2 from the germline V gene are MNHEY and SMNVEV (reference sequence). V gave up 3 bases and J gave up 10 bases, with 19 bases separating them. Here the CDR3 DNA reads TGTGCCAGCAGTTTTCGGGGGGTTACGGCAGGATCACCCCTCCACTTT. Protein sequence: CASSFRGVTAGSPLHF.

The chain links TRBV2 to TRBJ1-1; D call uncertain. This CDR3 has 11 residues. Trimming removed 6 bases at V and 5 bases at J, with 7 bases between. Germline loops: CDR1 SNHLY, CDR2 FYNNEI. The CDR3 sequence is CASRLGTEAFF. CDR3 bases: TGTGCCAGCAGGCTCGGGACTGAAGCTTTCTTT.

Only a few counts were recorded for this clone. V is TRBV30 and J is TRBJ1-5; D perhaps matches TRBD1 (6 bases). Trimming cost V 5 bases and J 5 bases, with 13 bases left between them. This CDR3 is 13 amino acids long. Per germline, CDR1 GTSNPN and CDR2 SVGIG (reference sequence). The CDR3, as DNA: TGTGCCTGGGGGGGACATACGGATCAGCCCCAGCATTTT. Translation gives CAWGGHTDQPQHF.

The J gene is TRBJ2-2, the V gene TRBV7-9, with D possibly matching TRBD2 (6 bases). The CDR3 totals 16 residues. The germline CDR1 and CDR2 sequences are SEHNR and FQNEAQ (reference sequence). The V end was cut by 5 bases, the J end by 4 bases, with 17 bases between. CDR3 amino acids: CASSPSGTRGTGELFF. In nucleotides, the CDR3 is TGTGCCAGCAGCCCATCCGGGACTCGGGGCACCGGGGAGCTGTTTTTT.